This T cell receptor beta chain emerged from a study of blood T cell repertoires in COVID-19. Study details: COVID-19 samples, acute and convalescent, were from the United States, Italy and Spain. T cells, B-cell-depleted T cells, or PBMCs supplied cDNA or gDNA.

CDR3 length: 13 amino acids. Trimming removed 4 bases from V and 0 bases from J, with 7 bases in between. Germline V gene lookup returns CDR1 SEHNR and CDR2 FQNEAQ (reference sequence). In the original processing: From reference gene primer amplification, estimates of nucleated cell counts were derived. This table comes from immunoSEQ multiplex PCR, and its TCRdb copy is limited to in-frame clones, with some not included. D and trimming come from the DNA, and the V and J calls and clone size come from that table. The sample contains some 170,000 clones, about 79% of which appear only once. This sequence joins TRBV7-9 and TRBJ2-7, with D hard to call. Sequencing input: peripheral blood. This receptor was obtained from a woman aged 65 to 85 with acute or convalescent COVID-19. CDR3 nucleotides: TGTGCCAGCAGCTCCGTGAGCTCCTACGAGCAGTACTTC. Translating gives CASSSVSSYEQYF.